This T cell receptor (beta chain) was retrieved from a study of cytomegalovirus exposure and HLA in healthy donors. Study observations and caveats: According to a later analysis, donors in an Asian-associated ancestry cluster reportedly had fewer N-insertions than the approximately 720-donor mean. Researchers counted some 150 TCR beta chains as cytomegalovirus-associated.

Researchers ran the PCR with 60 Vbeta and 13 Jbeta primers. Generated by immunoSEQ multiplex PCR, the TCRdb table keeps only in-frame clones and is missing some. The sample includes 160,000 or so clones, 75% of them seen just once. Germline lookup yields CDR1 SGDLS and CDR2 YYNGEE. The CDR3 runs 16 residues. V gave up 0 bases and J gave up 1 base; unmatched junction bases: 3. This clone came up once. Its antigen is not identified. Other nucleotide sequences from this sample produce the same CDR3. Sequences were obtained from PBMCs. The V call is TRBV9, the J call TRBJ2-2, with 7 bases aligning to TRBD2. This TCR came from a female donor in good health and CMV-seronegative. The CDR3 sequence is CASSVVSSGNTGELFF. The CDR3 DNA follows: TGTGCCAGCAGCGTAGTATCTAGCGGGAACACCGGGGAGCTGTTTTTT.